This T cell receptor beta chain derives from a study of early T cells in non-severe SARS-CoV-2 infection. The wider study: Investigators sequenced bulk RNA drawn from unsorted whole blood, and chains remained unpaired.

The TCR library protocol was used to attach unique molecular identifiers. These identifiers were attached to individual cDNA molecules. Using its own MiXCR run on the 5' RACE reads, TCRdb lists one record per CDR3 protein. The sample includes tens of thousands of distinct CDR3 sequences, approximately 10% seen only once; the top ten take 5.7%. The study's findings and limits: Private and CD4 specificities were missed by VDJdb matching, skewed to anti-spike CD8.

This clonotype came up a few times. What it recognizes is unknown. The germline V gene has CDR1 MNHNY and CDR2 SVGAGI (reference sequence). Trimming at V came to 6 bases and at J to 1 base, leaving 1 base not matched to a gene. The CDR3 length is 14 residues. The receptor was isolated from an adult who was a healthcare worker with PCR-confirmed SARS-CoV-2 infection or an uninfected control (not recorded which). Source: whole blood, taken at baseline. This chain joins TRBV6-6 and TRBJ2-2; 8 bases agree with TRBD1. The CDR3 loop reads CASRTGVNTGELFF. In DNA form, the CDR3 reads TGTGCCAGCAGGACAGGGGTGAACACCGGGGAGCTGTTTTTT.